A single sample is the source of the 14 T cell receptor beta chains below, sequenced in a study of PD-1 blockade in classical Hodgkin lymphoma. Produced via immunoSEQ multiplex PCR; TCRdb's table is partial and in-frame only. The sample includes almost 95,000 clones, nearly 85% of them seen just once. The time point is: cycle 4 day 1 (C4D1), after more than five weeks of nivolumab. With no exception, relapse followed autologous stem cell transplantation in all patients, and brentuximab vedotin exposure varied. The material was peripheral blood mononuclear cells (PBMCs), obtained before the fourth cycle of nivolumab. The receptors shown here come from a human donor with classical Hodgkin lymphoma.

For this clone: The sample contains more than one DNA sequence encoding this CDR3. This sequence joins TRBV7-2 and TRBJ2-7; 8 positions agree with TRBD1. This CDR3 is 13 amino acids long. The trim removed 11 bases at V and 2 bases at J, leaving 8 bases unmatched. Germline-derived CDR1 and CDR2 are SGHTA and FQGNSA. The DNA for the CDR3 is TGTGCCTCCAACCCAGGGGGCCCCTACGAGCAGTACTTC. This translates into CASNPGGPYEQYF.

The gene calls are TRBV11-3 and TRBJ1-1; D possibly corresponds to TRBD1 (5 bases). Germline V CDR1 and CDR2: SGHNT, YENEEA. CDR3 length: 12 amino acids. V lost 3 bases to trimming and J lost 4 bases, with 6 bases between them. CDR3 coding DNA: TGTGCCAGCAGCTTTGGGGGCACTGAAGCTTTCTTT. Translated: CASSFGGTEAFF.

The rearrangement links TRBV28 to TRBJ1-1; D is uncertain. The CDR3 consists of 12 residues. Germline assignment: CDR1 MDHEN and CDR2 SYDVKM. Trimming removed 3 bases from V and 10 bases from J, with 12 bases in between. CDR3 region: CASSFRQATAFF. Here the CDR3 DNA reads TGTGCCAGCAGTTTTAGGCAGGCCACAGCTTTCTTT.

In DNA form, the CDR3 reads TGTGCCAGCAGAGCCGCCGGGACTAGCTTGAATGAGCAGTTCTTC. Translated, it gives CASRAAGTSLNEQFF. The rearrangement links TRBV6-6 to TRBJ2-1, with TRBD2 matching over 9 bases. The V gene's germline CDR1 is MNHNY and CDR2 SVGAGI (reference sequence). This CDR3 is 15 amino acids long. Trimming removed 6 bases from V and 7 bases from J; junction bases left unmatched: 10.

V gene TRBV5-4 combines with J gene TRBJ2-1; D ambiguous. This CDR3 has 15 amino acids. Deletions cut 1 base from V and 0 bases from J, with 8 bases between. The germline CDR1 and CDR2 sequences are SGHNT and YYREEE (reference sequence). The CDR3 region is CASSLSASSYNEQFF. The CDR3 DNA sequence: TGTGCCAGCAGCTTGAGCGCTAGCTCCTACAATGAGCAGTTCTTC.

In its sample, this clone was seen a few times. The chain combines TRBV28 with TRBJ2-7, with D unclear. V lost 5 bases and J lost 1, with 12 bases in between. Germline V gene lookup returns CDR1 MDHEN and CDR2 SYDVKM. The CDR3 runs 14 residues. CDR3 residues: CASSARTASYEQYF. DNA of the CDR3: TGTGCCAGCAGTGCACGGACGGCATCCTACGAGCAGTACTTC.

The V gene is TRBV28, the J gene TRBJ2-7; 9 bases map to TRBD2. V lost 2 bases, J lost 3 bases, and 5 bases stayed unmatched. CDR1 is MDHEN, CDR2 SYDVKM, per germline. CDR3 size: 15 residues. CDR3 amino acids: CASSLAGGSGYEQYF. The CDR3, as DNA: TGTGCCAGCAGTTTAGCGGGAGGGAGCGGCTACGAGCAGTACTTC. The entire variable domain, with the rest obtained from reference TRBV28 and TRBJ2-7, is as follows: DVKVTQSSRYLVKRTGEKVFLECVQDMDHENMFWYRQDPGLGLRLIYFSYDVKMKEKGDIPEGYSVSREKKERFSLILESASTNQTSMYLCASSLAGGSGYEQYFGPGTRLTVT.

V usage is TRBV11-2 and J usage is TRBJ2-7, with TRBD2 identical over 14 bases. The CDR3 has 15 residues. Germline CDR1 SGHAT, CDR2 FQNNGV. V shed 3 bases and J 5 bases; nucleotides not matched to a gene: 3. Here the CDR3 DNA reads TGTGCCAGCAGCTTGGGACTAGCGGGAGCCCACGAGCAGTACTTC. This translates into CASSLGLAGAHEQYF.

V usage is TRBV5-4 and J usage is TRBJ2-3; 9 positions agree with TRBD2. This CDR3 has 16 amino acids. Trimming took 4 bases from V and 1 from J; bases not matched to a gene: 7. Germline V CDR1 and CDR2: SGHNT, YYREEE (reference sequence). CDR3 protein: CASSRGTSHRTDTQYF. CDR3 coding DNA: TGTGCCAGCAGCAGGGGGACTAGCCATCGCACAGATACGCAGTATTTT.

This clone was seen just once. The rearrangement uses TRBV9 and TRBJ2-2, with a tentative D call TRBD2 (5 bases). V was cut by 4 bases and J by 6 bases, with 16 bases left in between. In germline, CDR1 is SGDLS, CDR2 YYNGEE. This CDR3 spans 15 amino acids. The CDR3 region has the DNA TGTGCCAGCAGCCTCGCCGCGGGTCTCTCCGGGGAGCTGTTTTTT. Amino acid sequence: CASSLAAGLSGELFF.

The DNA for the CDR3 is TGTGCCAGCTCACCTCAGGGGGAAATCGCAAAACTGTTTTTT. Translating gives CASSPQGEIAKLFF. J is TRBJ1-4 and V is TRBV18, with 7 bases lining up with TRBD1. The CDR3 sequence is 14 residues long. The J segment lost 10 bases and the V segment lost 3 bases, leaving 8 bases of the junction unmatched. Germline V CDR1 and CDR2: KGHSH, LQKENI.

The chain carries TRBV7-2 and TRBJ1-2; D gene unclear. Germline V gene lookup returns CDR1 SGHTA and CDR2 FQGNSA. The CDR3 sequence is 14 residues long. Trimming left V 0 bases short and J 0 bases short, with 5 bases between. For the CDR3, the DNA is TGTGCCAGCAGCTTAGCGCGGGCTAACTATGGCTACACCTTC. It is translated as CASSLARANYGYTF.

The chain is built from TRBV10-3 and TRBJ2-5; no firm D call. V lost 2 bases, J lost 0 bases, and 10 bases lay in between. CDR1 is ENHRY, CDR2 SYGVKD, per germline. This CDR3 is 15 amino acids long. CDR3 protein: CAISERGTDQETQYF. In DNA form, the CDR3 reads TGTGCCATCAGTGAGAGAGGTACAGACCAAGAGACCCAGTACTTC.

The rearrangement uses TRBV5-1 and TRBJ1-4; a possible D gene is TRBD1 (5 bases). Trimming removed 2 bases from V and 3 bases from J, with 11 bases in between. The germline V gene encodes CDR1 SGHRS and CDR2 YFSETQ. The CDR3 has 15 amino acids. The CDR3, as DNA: TGCGCCAGCAGCTTCGGGGGGTCGGCTAATGAAAAACTGTTTTTT. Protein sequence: CASSFGGSANEKLFF.